Below, 2 T cell receptor beta chains from the same sample are listed, as sequenced in a study of cytomegalovirus exposure and HLA in healthy donors (dated by TCRdb to 2017 to 2019). The library was generated by the immunoSEQ multiplex PCR assay. For the multiplex PCR, a mixture combining 60 forward primers for TCR Vbeta segments and 13 reverse primers for TCR Jbeta segments was used. Imported from immuneACCESS, the table was reduced by TCRdb to in-frame sequences with V and J called. These copies leave out some clones; in studies compared against another copy, an unresolved V gene accounts for under half, and the cause of the remainder is not known. The sample contains about 140,000 clones, just under 90% of them found a single time. The ten most abundant clones make up more than 4.5% of the sample. Specimen: PBMCs. The receptors stem from a young woman in good health and CMV-seronegative.

This clone was counted once. The chain has TRBV7-2 and TRBJ1-6; 8 bases match TRBD1. The CDR3 is 14 amino acids. CDR1 and CDR2 (germline): SGHTA, FQGNSA. V lost 5 bases, J lost 8 bases, and 5 bases stayed unmatched. CDR3 sequence reads: CASSPQGDHSPLHF. In DNA form, the CDR3 reads TGTGCCAGCAGCCCACAGGGGGATCATTCACCCCTCCACTTT.

V usage is TRBV21-1 and J usage is TRBJ2-5; the table assigns TRBD2, which was not confirmed against the DNA. TRBV21-1 is a pseudogene. This CDR3 has 16 amino acids. The CDR3: CASSKVPSGSQETQYF. CDR3 nucleotide sequence: TGTGCCAGCAGCAAAGTTCCTAGCGGGAGCCAAGAGACCCAGTACTTC.